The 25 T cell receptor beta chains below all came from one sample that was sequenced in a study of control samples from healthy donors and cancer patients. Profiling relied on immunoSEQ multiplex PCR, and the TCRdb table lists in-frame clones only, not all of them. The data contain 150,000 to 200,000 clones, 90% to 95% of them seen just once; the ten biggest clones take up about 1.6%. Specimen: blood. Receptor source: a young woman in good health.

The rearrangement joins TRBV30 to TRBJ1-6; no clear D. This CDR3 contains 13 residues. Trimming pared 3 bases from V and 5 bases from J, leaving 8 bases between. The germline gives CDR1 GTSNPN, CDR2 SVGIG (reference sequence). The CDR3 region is CAWSRGNNSPLHF. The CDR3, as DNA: TGTGCCTGGAGCCGGGGAAATAATTCACCCCTCCACTTT.

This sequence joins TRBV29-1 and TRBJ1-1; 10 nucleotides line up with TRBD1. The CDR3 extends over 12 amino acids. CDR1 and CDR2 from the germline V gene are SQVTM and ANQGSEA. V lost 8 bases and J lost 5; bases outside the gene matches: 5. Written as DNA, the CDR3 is TGCAGCTTCGGGACAGGGGCGACTGAAGCTTTCTTT. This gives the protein CSFGTGATEAFF.

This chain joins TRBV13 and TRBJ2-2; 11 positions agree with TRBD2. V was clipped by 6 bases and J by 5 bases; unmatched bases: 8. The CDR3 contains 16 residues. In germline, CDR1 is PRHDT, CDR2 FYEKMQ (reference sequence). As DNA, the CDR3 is TGTGCCAGCAGGCCTACTAGCGGGGGTTATACCGGGGAGCTGTTTTTT. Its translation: CASRPTSGGYTGELFF.

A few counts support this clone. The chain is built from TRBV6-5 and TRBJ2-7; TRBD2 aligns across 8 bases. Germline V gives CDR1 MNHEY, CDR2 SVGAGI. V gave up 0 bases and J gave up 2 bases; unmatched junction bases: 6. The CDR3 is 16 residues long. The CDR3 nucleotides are TGTGCCAGCAGTTACTCTGGAGCGGGAGTGGCCTACGAGCAGTACTTC. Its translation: CASSYSGAGVAYEQYF.

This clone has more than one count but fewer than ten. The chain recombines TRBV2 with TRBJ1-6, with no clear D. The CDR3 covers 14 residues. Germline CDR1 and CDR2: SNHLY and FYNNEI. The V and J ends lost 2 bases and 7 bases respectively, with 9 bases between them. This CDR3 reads CASSEHIPNSPLHF. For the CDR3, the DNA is TGTGCCAGCAGTGAACACATCCCAAATTCACCCCTCCACTTT.

The CDR3 DNA follows: TGTGCCACCCGAGCGGGACTTTCCTACGAGCAGTACTTC. Translated, it gives CATRAGLSYEQYF. The chain recombines TRBV3-1 (or the pseudogene TRBV3-2) with TRBJ2-7; 7 bases align to TRBD2. Germline V gene lookup returns CDR1 LGHDT and CDR2 YNNKEL (reference sequence). V was clipped by 10 bases and J by 1 base; unmatched bases: 7. CDR3 length: 13 amino acids.

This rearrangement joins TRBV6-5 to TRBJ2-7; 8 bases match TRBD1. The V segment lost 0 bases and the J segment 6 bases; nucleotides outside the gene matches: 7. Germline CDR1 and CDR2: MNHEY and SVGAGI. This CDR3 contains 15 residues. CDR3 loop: CASSYSGRGRTEQYF. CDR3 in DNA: TGTGCCAGCAGTTACTCCGGCAGGGGGCGCACCGAGCAGTACTTC.

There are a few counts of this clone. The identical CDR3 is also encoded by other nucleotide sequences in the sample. The CDR3 loop is CASSYTYSNQPQHF. CDR3 DNA: TGTGCCAGCAGTTACACATATAGCAATCAGCCCCAGCATTTT. The chain joins TRBV6-5 to TRBJ1-5; D is uncertain. V was pared by 2 bases and J by 0 bases, with 5 bases between. Germline V gene sequence: CDR1 MNHEY, CDR2 SVGAGI. CDR3 length equals 14 residues.

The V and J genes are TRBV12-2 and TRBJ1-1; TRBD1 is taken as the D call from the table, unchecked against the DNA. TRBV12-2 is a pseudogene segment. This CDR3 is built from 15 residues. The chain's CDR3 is CASRTRGVRNTEAFF. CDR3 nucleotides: TGTGCAAGTCGCACCAGGGGGGTGCGGAACACTGAAGCTTTCTTT.

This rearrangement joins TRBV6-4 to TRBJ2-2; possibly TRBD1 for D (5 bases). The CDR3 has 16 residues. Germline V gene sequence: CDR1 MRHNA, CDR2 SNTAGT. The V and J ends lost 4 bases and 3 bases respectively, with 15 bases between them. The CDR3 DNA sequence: TGTGCCAGCAGTGCCTCTAGGGTAGGGGACACCGGGGAGCTGTTTTTT. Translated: CASSASRVGDTGELFF.

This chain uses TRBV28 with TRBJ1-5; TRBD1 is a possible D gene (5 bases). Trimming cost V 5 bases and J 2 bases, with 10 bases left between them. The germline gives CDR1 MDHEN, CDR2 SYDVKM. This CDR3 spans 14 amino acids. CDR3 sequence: CASSGGTGNQPQHF. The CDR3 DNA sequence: TGTGCCAGCAGTGGAGGGACGGGCAATCAGCCCCAGCATTTT. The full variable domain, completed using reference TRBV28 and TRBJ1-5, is DVKVTQSSRYLVKRTGEKVFLECVQDMDHENMFWYRQDPGLGLRLIYFSYDVKMKEKGDIPEGYSVSREKKERFSLILESASTNQTSMYLCASSGGTGNQPQHFGDGTRLSIL.

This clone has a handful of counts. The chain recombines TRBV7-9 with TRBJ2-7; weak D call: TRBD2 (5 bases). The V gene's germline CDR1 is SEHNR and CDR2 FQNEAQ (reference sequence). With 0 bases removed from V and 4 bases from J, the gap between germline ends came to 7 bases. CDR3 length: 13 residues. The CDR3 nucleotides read TGTGCCAGCAGCTTAGCCCCGGGATACGAGCAGTACTTC. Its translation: CASSLAPGYEQYF.

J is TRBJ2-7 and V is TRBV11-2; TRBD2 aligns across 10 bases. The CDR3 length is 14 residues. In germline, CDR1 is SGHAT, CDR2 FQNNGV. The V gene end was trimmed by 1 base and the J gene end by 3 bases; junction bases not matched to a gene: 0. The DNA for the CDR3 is TGTGCCAGCAGCTTAGGGACTAGCGGCTACGAGCAGTACTTC. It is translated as CASSLGTSGYEQYF.

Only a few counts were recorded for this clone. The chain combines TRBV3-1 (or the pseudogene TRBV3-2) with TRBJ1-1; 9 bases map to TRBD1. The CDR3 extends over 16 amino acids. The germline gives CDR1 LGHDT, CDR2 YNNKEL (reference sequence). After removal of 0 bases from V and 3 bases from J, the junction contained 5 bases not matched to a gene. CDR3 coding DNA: TGTGCCAGCAGCCAAGAAACAGGGGGCAGAGACACTGAAGCTTTCTTT. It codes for CASSQETGGRDTEAFF.

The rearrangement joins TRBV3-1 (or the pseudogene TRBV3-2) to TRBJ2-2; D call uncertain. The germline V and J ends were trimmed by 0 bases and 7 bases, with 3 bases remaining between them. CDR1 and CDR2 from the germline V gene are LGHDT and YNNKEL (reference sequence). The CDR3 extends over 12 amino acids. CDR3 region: CASSQDVGELFF. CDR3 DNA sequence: TGTGCCAGCAGCCAAGATGTCGGGGAGCTGTTTTTT.

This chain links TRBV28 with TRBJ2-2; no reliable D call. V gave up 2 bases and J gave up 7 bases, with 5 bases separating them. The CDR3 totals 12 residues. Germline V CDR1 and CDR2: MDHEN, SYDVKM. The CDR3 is CASSLRIGELFF. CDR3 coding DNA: TGTGCCAGCAGTTTACGGATCGGGGAGCTGTTTTTT.

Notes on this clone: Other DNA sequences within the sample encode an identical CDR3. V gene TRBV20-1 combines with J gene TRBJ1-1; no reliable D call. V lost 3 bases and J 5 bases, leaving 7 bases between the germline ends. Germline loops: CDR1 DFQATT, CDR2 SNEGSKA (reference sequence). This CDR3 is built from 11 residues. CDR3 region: CSARGGTEAFF. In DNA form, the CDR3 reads TGCAGTGCTAGGGGAGGGACTGAAGCTTTCTTT.

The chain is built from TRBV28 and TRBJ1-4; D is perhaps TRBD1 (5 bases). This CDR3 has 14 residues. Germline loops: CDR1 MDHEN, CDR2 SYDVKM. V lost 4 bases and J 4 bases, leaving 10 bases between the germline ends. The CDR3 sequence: CASSSQVNNEKLFF. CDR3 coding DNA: TGTGCCAGCAGTTCACAGGTGAATAATGAAAAACTGTTTTTT.

The CDR3 reads CASSLAPNTEAFF. The CDR3 region has the DNA TGCGCCAGCAGCTTGGCCCCGAACACTGAAGCTTTCTTT. The rearrangement joins TRBV5-1 to TRBJ1-1, with D uncertain. V lost 0 bases to trimming and J lost 1 base, with 4 bases between them. Germline values: CDR1 SGHRS, CDR2 YFSETQ. CDR3 size: 13 residues.

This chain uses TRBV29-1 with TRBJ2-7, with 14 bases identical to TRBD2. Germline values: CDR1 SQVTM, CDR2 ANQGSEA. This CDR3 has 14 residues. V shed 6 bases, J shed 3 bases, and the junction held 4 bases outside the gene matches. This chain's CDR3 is CSVGTSGSYYEQYF. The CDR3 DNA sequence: TGCAGCGTGGGGACTAGCGGGAGCTACTACGAGCAGTACTTC.

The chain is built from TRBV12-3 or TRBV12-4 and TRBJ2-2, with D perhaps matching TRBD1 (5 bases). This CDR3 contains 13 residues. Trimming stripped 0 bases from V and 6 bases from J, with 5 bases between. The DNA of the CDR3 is TGTGCCAGCAGTTTAGCCAGGGCCGGGGAGCTGTTTTTT. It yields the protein CASSLARAGELFF.

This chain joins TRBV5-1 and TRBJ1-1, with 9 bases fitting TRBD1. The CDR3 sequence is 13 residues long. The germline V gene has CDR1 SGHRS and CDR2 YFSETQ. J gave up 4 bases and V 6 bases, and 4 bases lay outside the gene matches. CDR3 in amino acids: CASTGQGSTEAFF. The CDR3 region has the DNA TGCGCCAGCACCGGACAGGGGTCCACTGAAGCTTTCTTT.

The CDR3 DNA reads as TGTGCCAGCAGTTACGGGCCCGACACTGAAGCTTTCTTT. Translating it yields CASSYGPDTEAFF. The gene calls are TRBV27 and TRBJ1-1; D is undetermined. The CDR3 has 13 residues. V lost 4 bases, J lost 3 bases, and 9 bases lay in between. Germline loops: CDR1 MNHEY, CDR2 SMNVEV (reference sequence).

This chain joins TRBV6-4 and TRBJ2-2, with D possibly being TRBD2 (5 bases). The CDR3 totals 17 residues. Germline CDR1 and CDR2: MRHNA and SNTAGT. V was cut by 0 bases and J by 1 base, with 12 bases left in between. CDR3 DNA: TGTGCCAGCAGTGACTCGAGGAGCGGAGGGAACACCGGGGAGCTGTTTTTT. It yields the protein CASSDSRSGGNTGELFF.

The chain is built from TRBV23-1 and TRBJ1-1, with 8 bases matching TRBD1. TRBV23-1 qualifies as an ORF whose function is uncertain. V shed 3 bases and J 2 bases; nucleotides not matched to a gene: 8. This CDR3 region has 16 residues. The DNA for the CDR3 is TGCGCCAGCAGTCATACAACCCAGGGGGCCAACACTGAAGCTTTCTTT. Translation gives CASSHTTQGANTEAFF.